The 10 T cell receptor beta chains in this list originate from one sample, sequenced in a study of T-cell reconstitution after alpha-beta-depleted transplantation in children. Unique molecular identifiers were built into the TCRbeta library. TCRdb re-analysed the PCR reads in MiXCR, keeping a single row per CDR3 protein. Among about a million distinct CDR3 sequences listed, about 26% were seen once. The source material was PBMCs, mostly from graft donor cells, sampled 360 days after TCRalphabeta/CD19-depleted stem cell transplant. These receptors were taken from a boy in the first two years of life who had a stem cell transplant for SCID, so the T cells may come from the graft donor.

This clonotype was seen more than once but under ten times. The chain recombines TRBV5-1 with TRBJ2-7; TRBD1 matches 10 bases. The germline gives CDR1 SGHRS, CDR2 YFSETQ. J was trimmed by 3 bases and V by 3 bases; bases with no gene match: 9. This CDR3 contains 16 residues. This chain's CDR3 is CASSSSKDRGVYEQYF. For the CDR3, the DNA is TGCGCCAGCAGCTCTTCGAAGGACAGGGGGGTCTACGAGCAGTACTTC.

The chain is built from TRBV20-1 and TRBJ2-1; no clear D gene. The V gene's germline CDR1 is DFQATT and CDR2 SNEGSKA (reference sequence). With 4 bases removed from V and 1 base from J, the gap between germline ends came to 8 bases. CDR3 length: 13 amino acids. The CDR3: CSATHRSYNEQFF. CDR3 DNA sequence: TGCAGTGCTACCCACCGTTCCTACAATGAGCAGTTCTTC.

The J gene is TRBJ1-1, the V gene TRBV5-1, with TRBD1 as a possible D gene (6 bases). The V gene's germline CDR1 is SGHRS and CDR2 YFSETQ. The length of the CDR3 is 15 residues. Trimming cost V 0 bases and J 2 bases, with 11 bases left between them. This CDR3 reads CASSLGDNLNTEAFF. DNA of the CDR3: TGCGCCAGCAGCTTGGGGGACAATCTAAACACTGAAGCTTTCTTT. Combining the CDR3 with reference TRBV5-1 and TRBJ1-1 gives the whole variable domain KAGVTQTPRYLIKTRGQQVTLSCSPISGHRSVSWYQQTPGQGLQFLFEYFSETQRNKGNFPGRFSGRQFSNSRSEMNVSTLELGDSALYLCASSLGDNLNTEAFFGQGTRLTVV.

This clonotype was picked up many times. The chain links TRBV9 to TRBJ1-1; no clear D. Germline assignment: CDR1 SGDLS and CDR2 YYNGEE. The CDR3 has 15 residues. V shed 4 bases and J shed 3 bases, with 16 bases lying between them. The CDR3 spells CASSPAVVPDTEAFF. The DNA of the CDR3 is TGTGCCAGCAGCCCCGCGGTGGTCCCGGACACTGAAGCTTTCTTT.

This rearrangement joins TRBV29-1 to TRBJ2-2, with D possibly being TRBD1 (5 bases). This CDR3 has 16 residues. V gave up 7 bases and J gave up 2 bases, with 20 bases separating them. Germline V CDR1 and CDR2: SQVTM, ANQGSEA. DNA of the CDR3: TGCAGCGAAGCCGATGTGGGCAGGGCTAACACCGGGGAGCTGTTTTTT. Residues: CSEADVGRANTGELFF.

V usage is TRBV5-1 and J usage is TRBJ2-1, with 15 bases that match TRBD2. Trimming cost V 3 bases and J 5 bases; bases outside gene matches: 3. The CDR3 has 16 residues. CDR1 and CDR2 (germline): SGHRS, YFSETQ. The CDR3 protein is CASSWGLAGGHNEQFF. CDR3 nucleotide sequence: TGCGCCAGCAGCTGGGGACTAGCGGGGGGCCACAATGAGCAGTTCTTC.

The V gene is TRBV29-1, the J gene TRBJ1-1, with 7 bases identical to TRBD1. Germline V gives CDR1 SQVTM, CDR2 ANQGSEA. V was pared by 7 bases and J by 4 bases, with 6 bases of the junction left unmatched. The CDR3 is 12 amino acids. The CDR3: CSAVTGPTEAFF. The CDR3 bases are TGCAGCGCTGTGACAGGGCCCACTGAAGCTTTCTTT.

DNA of the CDR3: TGTGCCACCAGCAGAGTAGATGATAGCAATCAGCCCCAGCATTTT. It translates to CATSRVDDSNQPQHF. The chain recombines TRBV15 with TRBJ1-5; D is uncertain. Germline V gives CDR1 LNHNV, CDR2 YYDKDF (reference sequence). Trimming stripped 1 base from V and 0 bases from J, with 7 bases between. The CDR3 covers 15 residues.

This clonotype came up a few times. This chain uses TRBV4-3 with TRBJ2-3, with D possibly TRBD1 on 6 matching bases. The V gene lost 0 bases and the J gene lost 3 bases, with 13 bases spanning the gap. The germline CDR1 and CDR2 sequences are LGHNA and YSLEER. The CDR3 loop spans 16 amino acids. The CDR3 DNA follows: TGCGCCAGCAGCCAAGATGGTCAAGGACAGACAGATACGCAGTATTTT. Amino acids: CASSQDGQGQTDTQYF.

The chain uses TRBV5-5 and TRBJ2-3; 8 bases match TRBD1. This CDR3 has 14 amino acids. V shed 3 bases, J shed 9 bases, and the junction held 9 bases outside the gene matches. Germline V gene sequence: CDR1 SGHKS, CDR2 YYEKEE (reference sequence). The CDR3 DNA sequence: TGTGCCAGCAGCTACCTGGGACAGGCAGCGACGCAGTATTTT. Protein product: CASSYLGQAATQYF.